A selection of T cell receptor beta chains follows, all from one sample in a study of blood T cells in healthy people across ages. Via MiXCR, TCRdb re-called the 5' RACE reads, giving one row per CDR3 protein. The sample includes 1,100,000 or so distinct CDR3 sequences, roughly 45% of them seen just once. The material sequenced was blood. The receptors originated from a woman aged 55-75 years in good health. CDR3s include the opening cysteine and the closing phenylalanine or tryptophan. D genes are given only for firm matches. Clone size is shown for a subset of rows, as once, few, many or a class of expanded clone.

size | J | V | D | CDR3 | DNA
. | TRBJ2-5 | TRBV20-1 | TRBD2 | CSARPWSSGSPETQYF | TGCAGTGCTAGGCCCTGGTCTAGCGGGAGTCCAGAGACCCAGTACTTC
few | TRBJ2-5 | TRBV18 | . | CASSPYDSIGRGQETQYF | TGTGCCAGCTCACCATACGACTCCATCGGTAGGGGCCAAGAGACCCAGTACTTC
once | TRBJ2-7 | TRBV6-2/TRBV6-3 | . | CASSPPGANYEQYF | TGTGCCAGCAGCCCCCCTGGGGCGAACTACGAGCAGTACTTC
once | TRBJ2-1 | TRBV6-5 | . | CASGEENEQFF | TGTGCCAGTGGGGAAGAGAATGAGCAGTTCTTC
. | TRBJ2-5 | TRBV24-1 | . | CATSAPVGGPVETQYF | TGTGCCACCAGTGCCCCCGTGGGGGGACCGGTTGAGACCCAGTACTTC
. | TRBJ2-4 | TRBV29-1 | . | CSARSIAKNIQYF | TGCAGCGCCAGGTCCATCGCCAAAAACATTCAGTACTTC
. | TRBJ2-3 | TRBV29-1 | . | CSVDGVQGKDTQYF | TGCAGCGTTGATGGGGTGCAGGGCAAAGATACGCAGTATTTT
. | TRBJ2-7 | TRBV27 | . | CASSLTFRDPTRGTYEQYF | TGTGCCAGCAGTTTAACGTTCAGGGACCCTACCCGGGGCACCTACGAGCAGTACTTC
few | TRBJ2-1 | TRBV5-1 | TRBD2 | CASSLGGTSGPYNEQFF | TGCGCCAGCAGCTTGGGAGGGACTAGCGGACCCTACAATGAGCAGTTCTTC
. | TRBJ2-1 | TRBV5-1 | . | CASSSGGGGSYNEQFF | TGCGCCAGCAGCTCCGGAGGGGGGGGCTCCTACAATGAGCAGTTCTTC
. | TRBJ1-5 | TRBV24-1 | . | CATGGRGSLHQPQHF | TGTGCCACCGGGGGAAGGGGGTCCCTCCATCAGCCCCAGCATTTT
few | TRBJ2-7 | TRBV7-2 | TRBD1 | CASSRLGQGSNEQYF | TGTGCCAGCAGCCGTTTGGGACAGGGAAGCAACGAGCAGTACTTC
few | TRBJ2-6 | TRBV6-6 | . | CASSYQGQANVLTF | TGTGCCAGCAGTTACCAGGGGCAGGCCAACGTCCTGACTTTC
. | TRBJ1-2 | TRBV12-3/TRBV12-4 | . | CASSRGGSYGYTF | TGTGCCAGCAGCCGGGGCGGGAGCTATGGCTACACCTTC
. | TRBJ1-4 | TRBV10-1 | . | CASSEPPGTEIATKEKLFF | TGCGCCAGCAGTGAGCCGCCCGGGACGGAAATTGCAACTAAGGAAAAACTGTTTTTT
few | TRBJ1-2 | TRBV5-1 | TRBD1 | CASSLSLPGQLYGYTF | TGCGCCAGCAGCTTGTCACTCCCGGGACAGCTCTATGGCTACACCTTC
. | TRBJ2-1 | TRBV10-3 | . | CAISESGLATYNEQFF | TGTGCCATCAGTGAGTCGGGGTTAGCCACCTACAATGAGCAGTTCTTC
few | TRBJ2-5 | TRBV24-1 | TRBD1 | CATSDPGTGGSWETQYF | TGTGCCACCAGTGATCCCGGGACAGGGGGCTCATGGGAGACCCAGTACTTC
. | TRBJ2-2 | TRBV6-2/TRBV6-3 | TRBD2 | CASSHWAGGESIGELFF | TGTGCCAGCAGTCACTGGGCGGGGGGCGAAAGTATCGGGGAGCTGTTTTTT
. | TRBJ2-7 | TRBV4-1 | . | CASSQDSGRDEQYF | TGCGCCAGCAGCCAAGATAGTGGGCGAGACGAGCAGTACTTC
. | TRBJ1-4 | TRBV2 | . | CASSDQGRFNEKLFF | TGTGCCAGCAGTGACCAGGGACGGTTCAATGAAAAACTGTTTTTT
. | TRBJ2-7 | TRBV6-1 | TRBD2 | CASSLAGGPSWQYF | TGTGCCAGCAGTCTAGCGGGAGGGCCATCTTGGCAGTACTTC
once | TRBJ1-2 | TRBV30 | . | CAWRWDLGYTF | TGTGCCTGGAGATGGGATTTGGGCTACACCTTC
few | TRBJ2-5 | TRBV27 | TRBD2 | CASTLSGGSRTQYF | TGTGCCAGCACGCTGAGCGGCGGGAGTCGGACCCAGTACTTC
few | TRBJ2-5 | TRBV2 | . | CASTKGGAAETQYF | TGTGCCAGCACCAAGGGAGGAGCGGCGGAGACCCAGTACTTC
. | TRBJ1-2 | TRBV28 | TRBD1 | CATAGTGYYGYTF | TGTGCCACCGCCGGGACAGGGTACTATGGCTACACCTTC
. | TRBJ2-7 | TRBV6-5 | TRBD2 | CASSYGAGETYEQYF | TGTGCCAGCAGTTACGGAGCGGGAGAAACTTACGAGCAGTACTTC
. | TRBJ1-2 | TRBV2 | TRBD1 | CASGTEHINYGYTF | TGTGCCAGCGGGACAGAACACATTAACTATGGCTACACCTTC
few | TRBJ1-5 | TRBV20-1 | . | CSARDPGGGNQPQHF | TGCAGTGCTAGAGATCCCGGGGGAGGCAATCAGCCCCAGCATTTT
. | TRBJ2-2 | TRBV7-8 | TRBD2 | CASSLGLAGAYTGELFF | TGTGCCAGCAGCCTAGGACTAGCGGGAGCTTACACCGGGGAGCTGTTTTTT
. | TRBJ1-1 | TRBV30 | . | CAWSPRSDTEAFF | TGTGCCTGGAGTCCTCGGTCGGACACTGAAGCTTTCTTT
few | TRBJ2-3 | TRBV21-1 | . | CASGLSTDTQYF | TGTGCCAGCGGTTTAAGCACAGATACGCAGTATTTT
. | TRBJ2-1 | TRBV5-6 | TRBD2 | CASSLASSGLKEQFF | TGTGCCAGCAGCTTGGCGTCTAGCGGGTTGAAGGAGCAGTTCTTC
. | TRBJ2-1 | TRBV15 | . | CATNTDRINEQFF | TGTGCCACCAATACTGACAGGATTAATGAGCAGTTCTTC
. | TRBJ2-5 | TRBV3-1 | . | CASSQEIVEVPARETQYF | TGTGCCAGCAGCCAAGAGATTGTAGAGGTCCCCGCACGAGAGACCCAGTACTTC
few | TRBJ2-5 | TRBV6-1 | . | CASSEVGGPKETQYF | TGTGCCAGCAGTGAAGTCGGGGGGCCCAAAGAGACCCAGTACTTC
few | TRBJ2-3 | TRBV10-1 | . | CASSDGTSPNTQYF | TGCGCCAGCTCAGACGGGACATCTCCGAATACGCAGTATTTT
. | TRBJ2-1 | TRBV20-1 | . | CSASRANEQFF | TGCAGTGCTAGCCGCGCAAATGAGCAGTTCTTC
. | TRBJ1-5 | TRBV6-5 | TRBD1 | CASSTGDKPQHF | TGTGCCAGCAGCACAGGGGACAAACCCCAGCATTTT
few | TRBJ2-5 | TRBV2 | TRBD2 | CATTRLAGSQETQYF | TGTGCCACCACACGGCTAGCGGGATCGCAAGAGACCCAGTACTTC
few | TRBJ1-1 | TRBV20-1 | . | CSARQWGNTEAFF | TGCAGTGCCAGGCAGTGGGGGAACACTGAAGCTTTCTTT
. | TRBJ2-3 | TRBV20-1 | . | CSARGQGTDTQYF | TGCAGTGCTAGGGGTCAGGGGACAGATACGCAGTATTTT